The clone carrying this T cell receptor beta chain was seen more than once but under ten times. Its antigen is as yet unknown. The entirety of the isolated RNA underwent reverse transcription, so expressed TCRB transcripts were sequenced. Data came from immunoSEQ multiplex PCR; TCRdb stores just in-frame clones and leaves some out. The profile covers around 100,000 clones, with under 30% appearing a single time and 0.5% to 0.55% taken by the ten largest. The data derive from a study of beta chain features in type 1 diabetes. Whole-study findings and limits: The similarity of naive, central memory and Treg TCRB repertoires appeared greater among patients than among healthy donors. Among patients with Type 1 diabetes, TCRB CDR3s were moderately but significantly shorter in every one of the four CD4+ subsets.

CDR1 SGHRS and CDR2 YFSETQ come from the germline V gene. The V segment lost 2 bases and the J segment 4 bases; nucleotides outside the gene matches: 11. The CDR3 sequence is 16 residues long. Central memory, naive, regulatory and stem cell-like memory CD4+ cells were sorted by CD45RO/CCR7/CD25/CD127/CD95/CD27. The chain recombines TRBV5-1 with TRBJ2-5; 7 nucleotides agree with TRBD2. Source material: central memory CD4+ T cells from blood. This receptor was taken from a woman aged 18-30 years with type 1 diabetes. The CDR3, as DNA: TGCGCCAGCAGCTTCCGATTGGGGAGGGATGGAGAGACCCAGTACTTC. Translating it yields CASSFRLGRDGETQYF.